Presented here are 6 T cell receptor beta chains from one specimen sequenced in a study of blood T cell repertoires in COVID-19. Libraries were prepared by immunoSEQ multiplex PCR; TCRdb keeps only in-frame clonotypes and omits some of them. This sample yields under 300,000 clones, of which around 88% are seen a single time; 13% belongs to the top ten. Material: peripheral blood. These receptor sequences come from a woman aged 65 to 85 with COVID-19, enrolled during active disease.

Only one count was recorded for this clone. The genes are TRBV5-3 and TRBJ1-4; D might be TRBD1 (6 bases). TRBV5-3 is noted as an ORF with a role that remains uncertain. This CDR3 is built from 20 residues. V was trimmed by 3 bases and J by 2 bases, leaving 26 bases between them. The CDR3: CARSCFPPGHPRRTNEKLFF. The CDR3 region has the DNA TGTGCCAGAAGCTGCTTCCCGCCGGGACATCCCCGAAGGACTAATGAAAAACTGTTTTTT.

The V gene is TRBV7-2, the J gene TRBJ2-2; possible D gene TRBD1, 6 bases. V shed 3 bases and J shed 2 bases, with 10 bases lying between them. Germline V gene data show CDR1 as SGHTA and CDR2 as FQGNSA. CDR3 length equals 15 residues. The CDR3 sequence: CASSFDRPNTGELFF. The CDR3 nucleotides read TGTGCCAGCAGCTTCGACAGGCCCAACACCGGGGAGCTGTTTTTT.

This clone was counted once. V usage is TRBV3-1 (or the pseudogene TRBV3-2) and J usage is TRBJ2-5, with TRBD2 matching 7 bases. The V gene end was trimmed by 2 bases and the J gene end by 4 bases; junction bases not matched to a gene: 10. The germline V gene encodes CDR1 LGHDT and CDR2 YNNKEL (reference sequence). The CDR3 has 16 residues. CDR3 residues: CASSQRVAGPRETQYF. Written as DNA, the CDR3 is TGTGCCAGCAGCCAAAGGGTAGCGGGCCCCCGAGAGACCCAGTACTTC.

The chain recombines TRBV19 with TRBJ2-3; TRBD2 matches at 9 bases. This CDR3 spans 15 amino acids. Looked up from germline, CDR1 is LNHDA and CDR2 is SQIVND (reference sequence). Trimming cost V 3 bases and J 1 base; bases outside gene matches: 2. The CDR3 coding sequence is TGTGCCAGTAGTATCAGCGGGGGGCGCACAGATACGCAGTATTTT. It yields the protein CASSISGGRTDTQYF.

The chain has TRBV3-1 (or the pseudogene TRBV3-2) and TRBJ2-7, with D possibly being TRBD1 (5 bases). V lost 1 base, J lost 3 bases, and 10 bases lay in between. In germline, CDR1 is LGHDT, CDR2 YNNKEL (reference sequence). The CDR3 has 14 amino acids. The CDR3 loop reads CASSQATVYYEQYF. In DNA, the CDR3 is TGTGCCAGCAGCCAAGCGACAGTTTACTACGAGCAGTACTTC.

The CDR3 nucleotides read TGTGCCGGGGACCGCGGGGATGGGAAGTCACCCCTCCACTTT. This codes for CAGDRGDGKSPLHF. This rearrangement joins TRBV6-5 to TRBJ1-6; D is perhaps TRBD1 (5 bases). Trimming shortened V by 11 bases and J by 10 bases, and 21 bases separated the two germline ends. CDR1 and CDR2 from the germline V gene are MNHEY and SVGAGI. This CDR3 is built from 14 residues.